Below are 17 T cell receptor beta chains sequenced from a single sample in a study of T cell responses to AZD1222 COVID-19 vaccine. Some clones are missing from TCRdb's copy, which holds only in-frame ones; the method was immunoSEQ multiplex PCR. This table holds roughly 87,000 clones, about 89% found once. Material: peripheral blood, obtained 28 days after the second AZD1222 dose. The source of these receptors is an adult who received the AZD1222 COVID-19 vaccine.

V usage is TRBV11-1 and J usage is TRBJ2-7; 8 nucleotides match TRBD1. V dropped 4 bases and J dropped 3; count of bases not matched to a gene: 5. Germline V gene sequence: CDR1 SGHAT, CDR2 FQDESV (reference sequence). The CDR3 loop spans 14 amino acids. CDR3 DNA: TGTGCCAGCAGCTACGGACAGGGTGTCTACGAGCAGTACTTC. This codes for CASSYGQGVYEQYF. Full variable domain (remainder filled in from reference TRBV11-1 and TRBJ2-7): EAEVAQSPRYKITEKSQAVAFWCDPISGHATLYWYRQILGQGPELLVQFQDESVVDDSQLPKDRFSAERLKGVDSTLKIQPAELGDSAMYLCASSYGQGVYEQYFGPGTRLTVT.

In this sample, this clone turned up once. V and J are TRBV19 and TRBJ1-2, with TRBD1 as a possible D gene (5 bases). Trimming stripped 3 bases from V and 4 bases from J, with 18 bases between. This CDR3 region has 16 residues. Germline lookup yields CDR1 LNHDA and CDR2 SQIVND (reference sequence). The CDR3 loop reads CASSILRDRMIYGYTF. As DNA, the CDR3 is TGTGCCAGTAGTATCCTCCGGGACCGAATGATCTATGGCTACACCTTC.

This CDR3 reads CASSLGQGDEAFF. The CDR3 DNA reads as TGTGCCAGTAGTCTAGGACAGGGGGACGAAGCTTTCTTT. V gene TRBV19 combines with J gene TRBJ1-1; 10 positions match TRBD1. V lost 5 bases, J lost 8 bases, and 5 bases stayed unmatched. Germline lookup yields CDR1 LNHDA and CDR2 SQIVND (reference sequence). This CDR3 spans 13 amino acids.

This chain joins TRBV11-3 and TRBJ2-2; D perhaps matches TRBD1 (6 bases). The CDR3 runs 16 residues. Trimming stripped 1 base from V and 4 bases from J, with 13 bases between. The V gene's germline CDR1 is SGHNT and CDR2 YENEEA. The CDR3 bases are TGTGCCAGCAGCTTAGCGCGTAACAGGGCCACCGGGGAGCTGTTTTTT. Its translation is CASSLARNRATGELFF.

This sequence joins TRBV28 and TRBJ1-2, with D perhaps TRBD1 (6 bases). The germline V gene encodes CDR1 MDHEN and CDR2 SYDVKM. The CDR3 contains 14 residues. V lost 3 bases and J lost 3, with 11 bases in between. This CDR3 is CASSLGHLYYGYTF. In DNA, the CDR3 is TGTGCCAGCAGTTTGGGACACCTTTACTATGGCTACACCTTC.

The genes are TRBV27 and TRBJ1-5; the D gene is possibly TRBD1 (5 bases). The CDR3 runs to 15 residues. V was pared by 5 bases and J by 3 bases, with 14 bases between. Germline assignment: CDR1 MNHEY and CDR2 SMNVEV (reference sequence). Here the CDR3 DNA reads TGTGCCAGCAGTATTATTGGGGGGTTCAATCAGCCCCAGCATTTT. Amino acids: CASSIIGGFNQPQHF.

V and J are TRBV6-5 and TRBJ2-3, with 7 bases aligning to TRBD1. The CDR3 spans 16 residues. V lost 1 base to trimming and J lost 4 bases; unmatched junction nucleotides: 8. CDR1 and CDR2 (germline): MNHEY, SVGAGI. This chain's CDR3 is CASSYYLGRGPDTQYF. In DNA, the CDR3 is TGTGCCAGCAGTTACTATCTGGGAAGGGGGCCAGATACGCAGTATTTT.

This clone was counted only a few times. The chain is built from TRBV7-8 and TRBJ1-1; D ambiguous. Trimming stripped 4 bases from V and 4 bases from J, with 13 bases between. The CDR3 loop spans 14 amino acids. Per the germline V gene, CDR1 is SGHVS and CDR2 is FQNEAQ. CDR3 protein: CASSSSLRGTEAFF. The DNA of the CDR3 is TGTGCCAGCAGCTCCTCCCTTCGGGGCACTGAAGCTTTCTTT.

This rearrangement joins TRBV4-1 to TRBJ2-3; D remains unclear. Germline assignment: CDR1 MGHRA and CDR2 YSYEKL. CDR3 size: 15 residues. Trimming took 0 bases from V and 0 from J, leaving 7 bases between them. The CDR3 DNA follows: TGCGCCAGCAGCCAAGATCGAGGAAGCACAGATACGCAGTATTTT. As protein: CASSQDRGSTDTQYF.

The J gene is TRBJ1-5, the V gene TRBV6-5; D may be TRBD1 (6 bases). The CDR3 sequence is 15 residues long. Germline loops: CDR1 MNHEY, CDR2 SVGAGI. Trimming left V 6 bases short and J 4 bases short, with 16 bases between. The CDR3 is CASSQQGGENQPQHF. The CDR3 nucleotides read TGTGCCAGCAGCCAACAGGGAGGGGAGAATCAGCCCCAGCATTTT.

This chain links TRBV4-3 with TRBJ1-1; D call uncertain. Trimming cost V 4 bases and J 1 base, with 7 bases left between them. Germline V gene sequence: CDR1 LGHNA, CDR2 YSLEER. The CDR3 sequence is 13 residues long. DNA for the CDR3: TGCGCCAGCAGCCGACAACCGAACACTGAAGCTTTCTTT. Amino acid sequence: CASSRQPNTEAFF.

This chain connects TRBV5-1 to TRBJ1-4, with TRBD1 identical over 8 bases. The germline CDR1 and CDR2 sequences are SGHRS and YFSETQ. The V and J ends lost 7 bases and 11 bases, in that order; junction bases with no gene match: 13. This CDR3 is 14 amino acids long. The CDR3 bases are TGCGCCAGCTCCATGGACAGGGAGGGTGGTAAACTGTTTTTT. This encodes CASSMDREGGKLFF. Full variable domain (remainder filled in from reference TRBV5-1 and TRBJ1-4): KAGVTQTPRYLIKTRGQQVTLSCSPISGHRSVSWYQQTPGQGLQFLFEYFSETQRNKGNFPGRFSGRQFSNSRSEMNVSTLELGDSALYLCASSMDREGGKLFFGSGTQLSVL.

The rearrangement links TRBV5-1 to TRBJ2-5, with a tentative D call TRBD1 (5 bases). Deletions cut 5 bases from V and 0 bases from J, with 14 bases between. Germline CDR1 reads SGHRS; CDR2 reads YFSETQ. The CDR3 is 15 amino acids. The CDR3 here is CASSRQTAYQETQYF. The CDR3 DNA reads TGCGCCAGCAGTCGACAGACAGCCTACCAAGAGACCCAGTACTTC. Full variable domain (rest looked up from reference TRBV5-1 and TRBJ2-5): KAGVTQTPRYLIKTRGQQVTLSCSPISGHRSVSWYQQTPGQGLQFLFEYFSETQRNKGNFPGRFSGRQFSNSRSEMNVSTLELGDSALYLCASSRQTAYQETQYFGPGTRLLVL.

V and J are TRBV27 and TRBJ1-2; D call uncertain. Germline-derived CDR1 and CDR2 are MNHEY and SMNVEV (reference sequence). Trimming took 2 bases from V and 0 from J, leaving 10 bases between them. The CDR3 is 15 amino acids. CDR3: CASSLGSESNYGYTF. The CDR3 bases are TGTGCCAGCAGTTTAGGTTCCGAGTCTAACTATGGCTACACCTTC.

The chain uses TRBV5-5 and TRBJ1-2; D gene uncertain. The germline V gene encodes CDR1 SGHKS and CDR2 YYEKEE (reference sequence). The germline V and J ends were trimmed by 0 bases and 5 bases, with 11 bases remaining between them. The CDR3 extends over 14 amino acids. CDR3 loop: CASSLGQTTYGYTF. For the CDR3, the DNA is TGTGCCAGCAGCTTGGGTCAGACAACTTATGGCTACACCTTC.

The rearrangement uses TRBV19 and TRBJ2-7, with D perhaps TRBD1 or TRBD2 (5 bases each). The CDR3 extends over 14 amino acids. The V end was cut by 4 bases, the J end by 0 bases, with 10 bases between. CDR1 LNHDA and CDR2 SQIVND come from the germline V gene (reference sequence). The CDR3 loop is CASSRGVNSYEQYF. DNA of the CDR3: TGTGCCAGTAGTAGAGGGGTAAACTCCTACGAGCAGTACTTC.

This chain joins TRBV18 and TRBJ1-1, with D unclear. V was clipped by 3 bases and J by 3 bases, with 5 bases between them. CDR3 length: 12 residues. Germline CDR1 KGHSH, CDR2 LQKENI. In DNA form, the CDR3 reads TGTGCCAGCTCACCTAGAGACACTGAAGCTTTCTTT. It codes for CASSPRDTEAFF.